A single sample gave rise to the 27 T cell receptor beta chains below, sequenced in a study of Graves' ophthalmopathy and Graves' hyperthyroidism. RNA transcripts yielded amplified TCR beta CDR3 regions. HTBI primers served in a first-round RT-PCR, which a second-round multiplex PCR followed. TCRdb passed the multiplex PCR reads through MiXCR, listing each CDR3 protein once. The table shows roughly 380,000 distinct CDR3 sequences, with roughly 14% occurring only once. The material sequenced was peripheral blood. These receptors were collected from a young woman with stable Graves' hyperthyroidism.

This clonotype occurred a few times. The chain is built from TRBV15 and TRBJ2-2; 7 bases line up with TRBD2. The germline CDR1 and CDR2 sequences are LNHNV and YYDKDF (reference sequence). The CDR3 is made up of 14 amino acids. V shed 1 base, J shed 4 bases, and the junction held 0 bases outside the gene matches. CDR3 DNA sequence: TGTGCCACCAGCAGAGGGGGGGGCACCGGGGAGCTGTTTTTT. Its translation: CATSRGGGTGELFF.

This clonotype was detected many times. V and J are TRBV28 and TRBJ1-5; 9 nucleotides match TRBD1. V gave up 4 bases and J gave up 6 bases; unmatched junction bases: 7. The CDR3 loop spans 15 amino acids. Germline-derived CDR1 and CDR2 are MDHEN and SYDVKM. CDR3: CASSSGQGVLQPQHF. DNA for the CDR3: TGTGCCAGCAGTTCGGGACAGGGAGTTCTTCAGCCCCAGCATTTT.

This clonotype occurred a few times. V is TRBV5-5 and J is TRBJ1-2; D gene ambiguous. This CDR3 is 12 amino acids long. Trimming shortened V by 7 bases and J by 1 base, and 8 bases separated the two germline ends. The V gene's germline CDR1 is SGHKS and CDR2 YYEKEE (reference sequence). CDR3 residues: CASGSNNYGYTF. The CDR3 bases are TGTGCCAGCGGCAGCAATAACTATGGCTACACCTTC.

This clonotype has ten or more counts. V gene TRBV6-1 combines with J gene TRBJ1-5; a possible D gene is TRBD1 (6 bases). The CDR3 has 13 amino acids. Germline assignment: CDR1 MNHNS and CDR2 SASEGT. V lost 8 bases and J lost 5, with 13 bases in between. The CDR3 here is CASLGRGDQPQHF. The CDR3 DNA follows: TGTGCCAGCTTAGGCAGGGGAGATCAGCCCCAGCATTTT.

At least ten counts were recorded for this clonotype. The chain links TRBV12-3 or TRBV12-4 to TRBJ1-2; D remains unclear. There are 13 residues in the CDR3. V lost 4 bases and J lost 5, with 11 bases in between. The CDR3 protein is CASSSKLFYGYTF. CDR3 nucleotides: TGTGCCAGCAGTTCGAAATTATTTTATGGCTACACCTTC.

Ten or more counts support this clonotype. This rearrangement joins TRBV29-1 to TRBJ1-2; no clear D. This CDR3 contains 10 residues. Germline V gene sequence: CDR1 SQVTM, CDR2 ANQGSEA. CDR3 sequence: CSSMGSGYTF. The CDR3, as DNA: TGCAGTAGTATGGGTAGTGGCTACACCTTC.

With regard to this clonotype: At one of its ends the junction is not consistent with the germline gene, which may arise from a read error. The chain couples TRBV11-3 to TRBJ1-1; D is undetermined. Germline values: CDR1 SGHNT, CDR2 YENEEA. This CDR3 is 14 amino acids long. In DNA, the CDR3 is TGTGCCAGCAGCTTAGACGGACCGAATGCTGAATCTTTCTTT. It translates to CASSLDGPNAESFF.

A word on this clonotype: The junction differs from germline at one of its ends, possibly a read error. The CDR3 here is CASSPRQDGTRELFF. DNA of the CDR3: TGTGCCAGCTCACCTAGACAGGATGGCACCAGGGAGCTGTTTTTT. V and J are TRBV18 and TRBJ2-2; D perhaps matches TRBD1 (6 bases). Germline CDR1 reads KGHSH; CDR2 reads LQKENI. The length of the CDR3 is 15 residues. Filled out from reference TRBV18 and TRBJ2-2, the complete variable domain reads NAGVMQNPRHLVRRRGQEARLRCSPMKGHSHVYWYRQLPEEGLKFMVYLQKENIIDESGMPKERFSAEFPKEGPSILRIQQVVRGDSAAYFCASSPRQDGTRELFFGEGSRLTVL.

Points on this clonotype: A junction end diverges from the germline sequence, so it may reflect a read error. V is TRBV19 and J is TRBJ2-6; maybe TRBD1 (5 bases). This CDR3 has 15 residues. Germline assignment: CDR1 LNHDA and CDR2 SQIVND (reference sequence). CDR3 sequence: CASSIALSGANALTF. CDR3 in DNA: TGTGCCAGTAGTATAGCGCTCTCTGGGGCCAACGCCCTGACTTTC.

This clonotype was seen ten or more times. CDR3 DNA: TGTGCCAGCAGTTACTCGCTAGCAAGGTACGAGCAGTACTTC. Residues: CASSYSLARYEQYF. The chain recombines TRBV6-2 or TRBV6-3 with TRBJ2-7; D is perhaps TRBD2 (5 bases). From germline, CDR1 is MNHEY and CDR2 SVGEGT. This CDR3 region has 14 residues. V lost 0 bases and J lost 4, with 10 bases in between.

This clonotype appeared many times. CDR3 region: CASSYTLGQFSNQPQHF. DNA for the CDR3: TGTGCCAGCAGTTACACCCTTGGACAGTTTAGCAATCAGCCCCAGCATTTT. The J gene is TRBJ1-5, the V gene TRBV6-5; a weak D match, TRBD1 (6 bases). This CDR3 has 17 residues. Trimming left V 2 bases short and J 0 bases short, with 14 bases between. The germline gives CDR1 MNHEY, CDR2 SVGAGI.

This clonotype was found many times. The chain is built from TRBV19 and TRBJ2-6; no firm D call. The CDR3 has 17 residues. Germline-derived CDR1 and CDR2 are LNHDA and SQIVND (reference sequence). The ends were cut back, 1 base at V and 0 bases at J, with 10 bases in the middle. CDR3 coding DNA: TGTGCCAGTAGTATAGCTGGAGCCCACTCTGGGGCCAACGTCCTGACTTTC. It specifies CASSIAGAHSGANVLTF.

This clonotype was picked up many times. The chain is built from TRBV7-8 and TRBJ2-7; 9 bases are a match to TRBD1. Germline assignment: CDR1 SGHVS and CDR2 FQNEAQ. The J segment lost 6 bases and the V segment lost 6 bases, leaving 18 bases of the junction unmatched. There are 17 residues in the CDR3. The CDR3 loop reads CASSHRLGRTGDGEQYF. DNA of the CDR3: TGTGCCAGCAGTCACCGGTTGGGCAGGACAGGGGATGGCGAGCAGTACTTC.

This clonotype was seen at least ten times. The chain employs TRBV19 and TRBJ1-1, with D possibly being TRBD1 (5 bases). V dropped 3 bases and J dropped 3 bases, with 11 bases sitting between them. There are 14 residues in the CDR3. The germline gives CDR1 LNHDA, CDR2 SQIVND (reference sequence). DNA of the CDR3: TGTGCCAGTAGTATTCAGGGAGGGGACACTGAAGCTTTCTTT. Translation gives CASSIQGGDTEAFF.

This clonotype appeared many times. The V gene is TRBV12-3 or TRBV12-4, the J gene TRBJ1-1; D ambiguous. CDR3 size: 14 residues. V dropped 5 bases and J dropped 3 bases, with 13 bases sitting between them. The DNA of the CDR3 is TGTGCCAGCAGTCTCTTCGTTTCAGACACTGAAGCTTTCTTT. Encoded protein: CASSLFVSDTEAFF.

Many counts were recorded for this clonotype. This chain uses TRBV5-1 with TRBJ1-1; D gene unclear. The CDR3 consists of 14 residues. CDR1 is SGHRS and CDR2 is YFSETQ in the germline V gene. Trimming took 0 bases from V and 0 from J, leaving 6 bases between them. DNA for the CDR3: TGCGCCAGCAGCTTGGACAGAATGAACACTGAAGCTTTCTTT. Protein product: CASSLDRMNTEAFF.

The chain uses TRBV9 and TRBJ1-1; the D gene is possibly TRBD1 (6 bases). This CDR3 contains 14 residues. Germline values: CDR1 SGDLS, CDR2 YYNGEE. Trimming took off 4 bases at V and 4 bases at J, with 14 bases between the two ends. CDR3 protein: CASSRRAGATEAFF. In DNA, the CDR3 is TGTGCCAGCAGCCGCAGGGCAGGGGCCACTGAAGCTTTCTTT.

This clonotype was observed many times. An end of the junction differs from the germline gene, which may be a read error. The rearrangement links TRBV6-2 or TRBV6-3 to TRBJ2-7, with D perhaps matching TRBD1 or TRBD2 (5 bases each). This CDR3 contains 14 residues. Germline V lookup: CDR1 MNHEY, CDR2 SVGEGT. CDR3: CASSNSGPLYEQYF. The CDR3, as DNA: TGTGCCAGCAGTAACTCGGGACCCCTCTACGAGCAGTACTTC.

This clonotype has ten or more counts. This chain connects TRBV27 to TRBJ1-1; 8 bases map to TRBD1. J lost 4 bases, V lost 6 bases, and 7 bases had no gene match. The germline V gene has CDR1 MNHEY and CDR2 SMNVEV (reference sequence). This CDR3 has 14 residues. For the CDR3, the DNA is TGTGCCAGCAGATTACAGGGGGGGGCCACTGAAGCTTTCTTT. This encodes CASRLQGGATEAFF.

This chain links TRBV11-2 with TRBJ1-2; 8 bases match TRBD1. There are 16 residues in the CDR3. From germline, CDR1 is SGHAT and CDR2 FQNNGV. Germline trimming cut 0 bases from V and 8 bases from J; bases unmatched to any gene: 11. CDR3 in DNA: TGTGCCAGCAGCTTAGAGGGGGCAGGGGGCTTGGGAGGCTACACCTTC. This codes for CASSLEGAGGLGGYTF.

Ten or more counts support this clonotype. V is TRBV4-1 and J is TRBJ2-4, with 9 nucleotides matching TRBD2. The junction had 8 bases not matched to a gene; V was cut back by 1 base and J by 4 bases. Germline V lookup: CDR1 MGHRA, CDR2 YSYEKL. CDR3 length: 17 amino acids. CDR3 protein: CASSQGRAGGPKNIQYF. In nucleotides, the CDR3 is TGCGCCAGCAGCCAAGGGCGAGCGGGGGGCCCTAAAAACATTCAGTACTTC.

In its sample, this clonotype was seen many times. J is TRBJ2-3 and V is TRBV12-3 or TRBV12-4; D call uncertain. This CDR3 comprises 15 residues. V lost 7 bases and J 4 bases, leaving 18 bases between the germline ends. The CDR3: CASKSRRVHADTQYF. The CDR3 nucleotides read TGTGCCAGCAAGAGTCGACGTGTTCACGCAGATACGCAGTATTTT.

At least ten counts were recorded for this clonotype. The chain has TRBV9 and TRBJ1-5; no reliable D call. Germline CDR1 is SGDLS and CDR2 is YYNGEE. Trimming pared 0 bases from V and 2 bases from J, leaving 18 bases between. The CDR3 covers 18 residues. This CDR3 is CASSVEKGYDVGNQPQHF. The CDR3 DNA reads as TGTGCCAGCAGCGTAGAAAAGGGCTACGACGTTGGCAATCAGCCCCAGCATTTT.

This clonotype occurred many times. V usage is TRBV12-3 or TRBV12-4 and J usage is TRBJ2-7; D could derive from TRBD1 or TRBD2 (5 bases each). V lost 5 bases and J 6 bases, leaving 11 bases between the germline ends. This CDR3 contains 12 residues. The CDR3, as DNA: TGTGCCAGCAGTCGGGACGCCCGCGAGCAGTACTTC. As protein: CASSRDAREQYF.

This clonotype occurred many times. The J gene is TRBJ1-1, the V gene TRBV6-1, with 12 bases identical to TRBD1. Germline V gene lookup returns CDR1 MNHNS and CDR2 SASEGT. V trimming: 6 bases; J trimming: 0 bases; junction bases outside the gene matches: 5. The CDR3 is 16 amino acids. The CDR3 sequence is CASSPGTGGMNTEAFF. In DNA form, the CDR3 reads TGTGCCAGCAGCCCGGGGACAGGGGGCATGAACACTGAAGCTTTCTTT.

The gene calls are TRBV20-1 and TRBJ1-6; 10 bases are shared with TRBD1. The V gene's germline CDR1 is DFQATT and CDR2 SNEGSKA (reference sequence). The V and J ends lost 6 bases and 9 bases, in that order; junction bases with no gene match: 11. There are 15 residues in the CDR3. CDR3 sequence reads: CSATQRQGAASPLHF. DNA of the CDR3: TGCAGTGCCACACAAAGACAGGGGGCGGCTTCACCCCTCCACTTT.

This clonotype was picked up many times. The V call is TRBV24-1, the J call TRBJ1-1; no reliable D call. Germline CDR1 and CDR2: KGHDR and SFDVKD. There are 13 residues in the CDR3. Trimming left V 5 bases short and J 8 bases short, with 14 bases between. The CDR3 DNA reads TGTGCCACCAGTGCCGGTGAGGATTTCGAAGCTTTCTTT. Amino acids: CATSAGEDFEAFF.